These T cell receptor beta chains were read from a single sample in a study of T-cell reconstitution after alpha-beta-depleted transplantation in children. One entry per CDR3 protein results from TCRdb running MiXCR on the PCR reads. The sample has 600,000 to 700,000 distinct CDR3 sequences; 10% to 15% are singletons. Sequencing was performed on PBMCs, taken before TCRalphabeta/CD19-depleted stem cell transplant. These receptors all stem from a girl aged 2-15 years with congenital amegakaryocytic thrombocytopenia, due to receive a stem cell transplant. Each CDR3 is given with its conserved first and last residue. A D gene is named only where the DNA matches it firmly. Size is omitted from some rows. Given values are once, few, many or a class for expanded clones.

V	J	size	D	DNA	CDR3
TRBV12-3/TRBV12-4	TRBJ2-2	many	NA	TGTGCCAGCAGTCCTAACCCCGCCGGGGAGCTGTTTTTT	CASSPNPAGELFF
TRBV5-1	TRBJ2-1	few	NA	TGCGCCAGCAGCTTGGTCACGCTAGCCAATGAGCAGTTCTTC	CASSLVTLANEQFF
TRBV7-6	TRBJ1-1	many	NA	TGTGCCAGCAGCTTATACGGGGCAAACACTGAAGCTTTCTTT	CASSLYGANTEAFF
TRBV12-3/TRBV12-4	TRBJ2-7	NA	TRBD2	TGTGCCAGCAGACTTGGACTAGCGGAGTCCTACGAGCAGTACTTC	CASRLGLAESYEQYF
TRBV10-3	TRBJ2-1	many	NA	TGTGCCATCAGTGAGGGTCTAGCCGGGGTGGGTGAGCAGTTCTTC	CAISEGLAGVGEQFF
TRBV20-1	TRBJ2-3	NA	TRBD2	TGCAGTGCTAGTTATGGCGGGGGGATCACAGATACGCAGTATTTT	CSASYGGGITDTQYF
TRBV12-5	TRBJ2-3	few	NA	TGTGCTAGTGGTTTGGAGGGAAAAAACGAACTTAGCACAGATACGCAGTATTTT	CASGLEGKNELSTDTQYF
TRBV29-1	TRBJ2-3	many	TRBD2	TGCAGCGTCCTGGGCGGGAGTAGCGCGGCGCGTGATACGCAGTATTTT	CSVLGGSSAARDTQYF
TRBV12-3/TRBV12-4	TRBJ2-7	few	NA	TGTGCCAGCAGTCCGAGACCCCCCGGGACTTCCTTCTACGAGCAGTACTTC	CASSPRPPGTSFYEQYF
TRBV29-1	TRBJ2-3	many	NA	TGCAGCGTTGTGGGCAGGGCCACAGATACGCAGTATTTT	CSVVGRATDTQYF
TRBV20-1	TRBJ2-2	many	NA	TGCAGTGCTGGCGGGAAGAACACCGGGGAGCTGTTTTTT	CSAGGKNTGELFF
TRBV28	TRBJ2-7	few	NA	TGTGCCAGCACCGGAATCCACATCATTTCGGGGGCGTACGAGCAGTACTTC	CASTGIHIISGAYEQYF
TRBV10-3	TRBJ2-7	many	TRBD1	TGTGCCACCTCCCTAACCGGACAGGGCTCCTACGAGCAGTACTTC	CATSLTGQGSYEQYF
TRBV7-8	TRBJ2-1	few	TRBD2	TGTGCCAGCAGGCAGGGACTAGCCAACAATGAGCAGTTCTTC	CASRQGLANNEQFF